This T cell receptor (beta chain) derives from a study of regulatory T cells in long-lasting Graves disease. CDR1 KGHDR and CDR2 SFDVKD come from the germline V gene. The CDR3 totals 13 residues. V lost 6 bases to trimming and J lost 5 bases, with 9 bases between them. Through Arm-PCR of CDR3 regions and iRepertoire HTBI primers, TCR beta libraries were built. Via MiXCR, TCRdb re-called the multiplex PCR reads, giving one row per CDR3 protein. This table holds fewer than 550,000 distinct CDR3 sequences, about 16% found once. Time point in this sample: newly diagnosed GD, antithyroid drugs for less than 3 months. After RNA was extracted from PBMCs, the TCR library was made from it. Per American Thyroid Association guidelines, Graves' disease was diagnosed. Whole-study results and caveats: Persistent Graves' patients showed reduced TCR diversity versus newly diagnosed patients.

This clonotype was detected only a few times. Its antigen is not known. These same records also appear under a second study, on T cells in Graves' hyperthyroidism and ophthalmopathy. That source notes: Patients with ophthalmopathy were separated from those with stable hyperthyroidism by a 13 V-J model.

This TCR was sampled from a woman aged 40 to 65 with Graves disease. Sequencing used peripheral blood mononuclear cells (PBMCs), obtained at new diagnosis, from a patient treated with antithyroid drugs. The rearrangement joins TRBV24-1 to TRBJ2-2, with D unclear. The CDR3 loop is CATSSHGTGELFF. The CDR3 region has the DNA TGTGCCACCAGTTCCCACGGGACCGGGGAGCTGTTTTTT.